The rows below give T cell receptor beta chains drawn from one sample of a study of long-term antiretroviral therapy in people with HIV. Sequencing was performed with immunoSEQ multiplex PCR; in TCRdb, only in-frame clones are kept and a portion is missing. The profile shows 30,000 to 35,000 clones, around 82% of them singletons. The sample consisted of unsorted PBMCs, taken 0.4 years before starting antiretroviral therapy. These receptors were taken from a young man with HIV. Both conserved end residues are part of each CDR3. A D gene is named only where the DNA matches it firmly. Clone size is stated in some rows and not others, as once, few, many or a class when expanded.

D,V,J,size,CDR3,DNA
-,TRBV5-1,TRBJ1-3,-,CASSLRYREVSGNTIYF,TGCGCCAGCAGCTTAAGGTACAGAGAAGTCTCTGGAAACACCATATATTTT
-,TRBV5-6,TRBJ1-4,-,CASSLEGAGREKLFF,TGTGCCAGCAGCTTGGAAGGGGCGGGGAGGGAAAAACTGTTTTTT
-,TRBV4-3,TRBJ2-1,-,CASSQGGQGLAGGPDEQFF,TGCGCCAGCAGCCAAGGGGGACAGGGCTTGGCGGGAGGGCCGGATGAGCAGTTCTTC
TRBD1,TRBV28,TRBJ2-7,-,CASSGQGASYEQYF,TGTGCCAGCAGCGGACAGGGGGCTTCCTACGAGCAGTACTTC
-,TRBV19,TRBJ2-5,-,CASSTLKSRRETQYF,TGTGCCAGTAGTACCCTCAAATCCCGACGGGAGACCCAGTACTTC
TRBD2,TRBV9,TRBJ2-3,-,CASSVRSASGTDTQYF,TGTGCCAGCAGCGTAAGGTCGGCTAGCGGGACAGATACGCAGTATTTT
-,TRBV4-1,TRBJ1-4,-,CASSPPNRANEKLFF,TGCGCCAGCAGCCCACCGAATCGGGCTAATGAAAAACTGTTTTTT
-,TRBV25-1,TRBJ1-3,-,CASSEPLGDPSGNTIYF,TGTGCCAGCAGTGAACCACTAGGGGACCCCTCTGGAAACACCATATATTTT
TRBD1,TRBV18,TRBJ1-1,-,CASSLTGMNTEAFF,TGTGCCAGCTCCCTGACAGGGATGAACACTGAAGCTTTCTTT
TRBD2,TRBV9,TRBJ2-2,-,CASSLPRGGGGNTGELFF,TGTGCCAGCAGCCTCCCCCGAGGCGGGGGGGGGAACACCGGGGAGCTGTTTTTT
-,TRBV5-1,TRBJ2-7,few,CASSSAHEQYF,TGCGCCAGCAGCAGTGCTCACGAGCAGTACTTC
TRBD1,TRBV27,TRBJ1-2,once,CASSTGTGDPNYGYTF,TGTGCCAGCAGTACCGGGACAGGGGACCCTAACTATGGCTACACCTTC
-,TRBV18,TRBJ1-3,-,CASSPDENSGNTIYF,TGTGCCAGCTCACCAGACGAAAACTCTGGAAACACCATATATTTT
TRBD1,TRBV28,TRBJ1-2,-,CASSPGQMDYGYTF,TGTGCCAGCAGTCCGGGACAGATGGATTATGGCTACACCTTC
-,TRBV2,TRBJ2-2,-,CASSEQGGGGELFF,TGTGCCAGCAGTGAACAGGGAGGGGGCGGGGAGCTGTTTTTT
TRBD1,TRBV27,TRBJ1-6,-,CASSLAGTGGFGSPLHF,TGTGCCAGCAGTTTAGCAGGGACAGGGGGGTTTGGTTCACCCCTCCACTTT
TRBD1,TRBV5-5,TRBJ1-2,few,CASSLGQGTYGYTF,TGTGCCAGCAGCTTGGGACAGGGTACCTATGGCTACACCTTC
-,TRBV18,TRBJ2-2,-,CASSPRQGPNTGELFF,TGTGCCAGCTCTCCGAGGCAGGGACCGAACACCGGGGAGCTGTTTTTT
-,TRBV5-1,TRBJ2-1,-,CASKMSPGTDYNEQFF,TGCGCCAGCAAGATGTCTCCCGGGACGGACTACAATGAGCAGTTCTTC
-,TRBV9,TRBJ2-7,-,CASSVDGTTYEQYF,TGTGCCAGCAGCGTAGACGGTACCACCTACGAGCAGTACTTC
-,TRBV9,TRBJ1-6,-,CASSASGGAGNSPLHF,TGTGCCAGCAGCGCTAGTGGGGGGGCTGGTAATTCACCCCTCCACTTT
-,TRBV1,TRBJ2-5,-,CTSSLVSGATEQETQYF,TGCACCAGCAGCCTGGTCAGCGGGGCTACTGAACAAGAGACCCAGTACTTC
TRBD1,TRBV27,TRBJ1-1,-,CASSPARDRGTNTEAFF,TGTGCCAGCAGTCCCGCCCGGGACAGGGGAACGAACACTGAAGCTTTCTTT
-,TRBV6-5,TRBJ1-2,-,CASSYSGGLDYGYTF,TGTGCCAGCAGTTACTCGGGGGGCCTGGATTATGGCTACACCTTC
-,TRBV4-2,TRBJ2-3,-,CASSQDRGTGTDTQYF,TGTGCCAGCAGCCAAGATAGAGGGACTGGAACAGATACGCAGTATTTT
-,TRBV7-2,TRBJ1-4,-,CASSSHPVQGNEKLFF,TGTGCCAGCAGCTCCCACCCGGTCCAGGGGAATGAAAAACTGTTTTTT
-,TRBV12-5,TRBJ1-4,-,CASGNDRRVEKLFF,TGTGCTAGTGGAAACGACAGACGGGTTGAAAAACTGTTTTTT
TRBD1,TRBV19,TRBJ1-5,few,CASSLTGDQPQHF,TGTGCCAGTAGTTTGACAGGGGACCAGCCCCAGCATTTT
TRBD1,TRBV5-1,TRBJ2-6,-,CASTLGQEAGANVLTF,TGCGCCAGCACCCTGGGACAGGAGGCTGGGGCCAACGTCCTGACTTTC
-,TRBV9,TRBJ2-1,-,CASSVSKAVYNEQFF,TGTGCCAGCAGCGTATCTAAAGCAGTGTACAATGAGCAGTTCTTC
-,TRBV27,TRBJ1-1,-,CASSLFWGNTEAFF,TGTGCCAGCAGTTTATTCTGGGGGAACACTGAAGCTTTCTTT
-,TRBV29-1,TRBJ1-5,-,CSVVEGINQPQHF,TGCAGCGTTGTTGAAGGAATCAATCAGCCCCAGCATTTT
TRBD1,TRBV27,TRBJ2-3,-,CASSWGQVFCSRLTDTQYF,TGTGCCAGCAGTTGGGGACAGGTCTTTTGTTCTCGTCTCACAGATACGCAGTATTTT
TRBD1,TRBV6-6,TRBJ1-6,-,CASRRDSNSPLHF,TGTGCCAGCCGACGGGACAGCAATTCACCCCTCCACTTT
TRBD1,TRBV28,TRBJ2-7,-,CASSRQGARQYF,TGTGCCAGCAGCCGACAGGGGGCGAGGCAGTACTTC
TRBD2,TRBV5-1,TRBJ2-1,-,CASSTYSGSSYNEQFF,TGCGCCAGCAGCACCTATAGCGGGAGCTCCTACAATGAGCAGTTCTTC
TRBD1,TRBV6-1,TRBJ1-2,-,CASKTGANYGYTF,TGTGCCAGCAAAACAGGGGCTAACTATGGCTACACCTTC
-,TRBV5-1,TRBJ2-5,once,CASSPRGQGWDQYF,TGCGCCAGCAGCCCCCGGGGGCAGGGTTGGGACCAGTACTTC
-,TRBV19,TRBJ1-5,-,CASSKQAIANQPQHF,TGTGCCAGTAGTAAACAGGCTATAGCAAATCAGCCCCAGCATTTT
TRBD1,TRBV10-3,TRBJ1-2,-,CAISEMDRVAYGYTF,TGTGCCATCAGTGAGATGGACAGGGTTGCCTATGGCTACACCTTC
-,TRBV5-1,TRBJ1-6,once,CASSLELQGSPLHF,TGCGCCAGCAGCTTGGAGCTACAGGGATCACCCCTCCACTTT
-,TRBV10-2,TRBJ1-6,-,CASSENRENSPLHF,TGCGCCAGCAGTGAGAATCGGGAAAATTCACCCCTCCACTTT
-,TRBV19,TRBJ2-7,once,CASSLPGLPYEQYF,TGTGCCAGTAGTCTCCCGGGACTCCCCTACGAGCAGTACTTC
TRBD1,TRBV19,TRBJ2-2,-,CASSPGQGPGELFF,TGTGCCAGTAGTCCGGGACAGGGTCCCGGGGAGCTGTTTTTT
TRBD1,TRBV4-2,TRBJ2-5,-,CASSHTGGVEETQYF,TGTGCCAGCAGCCATACAGGGGGAGTAGAAGAGACCCAGTACTTC
TRBD1,TRBV4-2,TRBJ1-6,-,CASSQTGTSSYNSPLHF,TGTGCCAGCAGCCAGACAGGGACCAGCTCCTATAATTCACCCCTCCACTTT
-,TRBV15,TRBJ2-7,-,CATSERRRVGHEQYF,TGTGCCACCAGCGAGAGGAGGAGGGTCGGTCACGAGCAGTACTTC
-,TRBV7-2,TRBJ1-2,-,CASSSGHNDGYTF,TGTGCCAGCAGCTCCGGACACAATGATGGCTACACCTTC
-,TRBV7-9,TRBJ2-3,-,CAYLLSTDTQYF,TGTGCCTACCTTTTGTCCACAGATACGCAGTATTTT
-,TRBV7-9,TRBJ2-1,-,CASSNLNSDEQFF,TGTGCCAGCAGCAACTTAAATAGCGATGAGCAGTTCTTC
-,TRBV19,TRBJ1-5,few,CASSDNADQPQHF,TGTGCCAGTAGTGACAACGCTGATCAGCCCCAGCATTTT
-,TRBV5-1,TRBJ1-2,-,CASSLEEIGDGYTF,TGCGCCAGCAGCTTGGAAGAGATCGGGGATGGCTACACCTTC
-,TRBV7-2,TRBJ2-3,-,CASSLEPMRSDTQYF,TGTGCCAGCAGCTTAGAGCCAATGAGGAGTGATACGCAGTATTTT
-,TRBV27,TRBJ1-1,-,CASSLWGRTEAFF,TGTGCCAGCAGTTTATGGGGGAGGACTGAAGCTTTCTTT
-,TRBV28,TRBJ2-3,once,CASSLVDTQYF,TGTGCCAGCAGTTTGGTGGATACGCAGTATTTT
TRBD1,TRBV15,TRBJ2-7,few,CATSRFPRGQYYEQYF,TGTGCCACCAGCAGATTCCCCCGGGGACAGTACTACGAGCAGTACTTC
TRBD1,TRBV2,TRBJ1-5,-,CASRETGGGNQPQHF,TGTGCCAGCAGGGAGACAGGGGGCGGCAATCAGCCCCAGCATTTT
-,TRBV10-3,TRBJ1-3,-,CAIFVGSGNTIYF,TGTGCCATTTTCGTGGGCTCTGGAAACACCATATATTTT
TRBD1,TRBV18,TRBJ1-4,-,CASSPDRVGEKLFF,TGTGCCAGCTCACCTGACAGGGTAGGGGAAAAACTGTTTTTT